This T cell receptor (beta chain) was sequenced for a study of blood T cell repertoires in COVID-19. As for the study in general: Specimens from acute and convalescent COVID-19 originated in the United States, Italy and Spain. Sample material is recorded as cDNA or gDNA derived from T cells, B-cell-depleted T cells, or PBMCs.

Germline CDR1 and CDR2: SGHNT and YYREEE (reference sequence). J lost 2 bases, V lost 0 bases, and 4 bases had no gene match. The CDR3 loop spans 15 amino acids. Original handling: Amplifying reference gene primers gave estimates of nucleated cell counts. Clones were read by immunoSEQ multiplex PCR, and TCRdb kept only the in-frame ones, dropping some. V, J and clone size were drawn from that table, and D and trimming were deduced from the DNA. The sample lists about 290,000 clones; around four fifths were seen once. Sequencing was carried out using peripheral blood. The clonotype comes from a woman aged 45-59 years with active or convalescent COVID-19. This chain links TRBV5-4 with TRBJ1-2; 7 nucleotides match TRBD1. The CDR3 coding sequence is TGTGCCAGCAGCTTGGTGACAGGGTTAAACTATGGCTACACCTTC. As protein: CASSLVTGLNYGYTF. The variable domain in full, completed from reference TRBV5-4 and TRBJ1-2, reads ETGVTQSPTHLIKTRGQQVTLRCSSQSGHNTVSWYQQALGQGPQFIFQYYREEENGRGNFPPRFSGLQFPNYSSELNVNALELDDSALYLCASSLVTGLNYGYTFGSGTRLTVV.